This T cell receptor (beta chain) was sequenced during a study of T cells in Graves' hyperthyroidism and ophthalmopathy. Study-level information: Specimen type is peripheral blood, collected at initial diagnosis prior to any treatment. Study-wide results and caveats: Blood shared most expanded thyroid clonotypes above 0.001.

Germline loops: CDR1 SGHRS, CDR2 YFSETQ. V lost 4 bases and J lost 2, with 13 bases in between. This CDR3 comprises 15 residues. Newly diagnosed hyperthyroidism patients aged 18 to 65 years had disease lasting under 2 months. This blood was taken when hyperthyroidism was first diagnosed, before any ophthalmopathy symptoms existed. Regions amplified from RNA transcripts were the TCR beta CDR3 regions. HTBI primers were employed in a first-round RT-PCR of the TCR CDR3. TCRdb called the multiplex PCR reads again in MiXCR, with one record for every CDR3 protein. The data hold under 450,000 distinct CDR3 sequences, with about 18% observed a single time. A note on this clonotype: Its target is not known.

The V gene is TRBV5-1, the J gene TRBJ1-5; possibly TRBD1 for D (6 bases). The receptor's source is a woman between 25 and 40 years old with Graves' hyperthyroidism that later progressed to Graves' ophthalmopathy. Sequencing input: blood. The CDR3 reads CASSPTGGRNQPQHF. The CDR3 DNA reads TGCGCCAGCAGCCCTACCGGGGGGCGCAATCAGCCCCAGCATTTT.